The clone carrying this TCR beta chain was seen once. Its antigen is as yet unknown. The data are from a study of shared clonotypes between healthy human individuals. The CDR3 covers 15 residues. V lost 1 base and J lost 2, with 11 bases in between. Germline V lookup: CDR1 SGHRS, CDR2 YFSETQ. The study ran the assay at deep level. Repertoires were generated with immunoSEQ multiplex PCR, while TCRdb's copy carries only in-frame clones and drops some. The table lists some 360,000 clones, 73% of them singletons, with 10% in the top ten. General study points: Naive subsets, compared against memory subsets, generally had larger estimated richness values.

Sequencing was performed on memory CD4+ T cells sorted from blood. This sample's subset: CD45RA-negative fraction. This clonotype was obtained from a man between 25 and 39 years old in good health. The chain carries TRBV5-1 and TRBJ2-3; the D gene could be TRBD1 or TRBD2 (6 bases each). The CDR3 DNA reads as TGCGCCAGCAGCTTGCGGGGGCTGCCCACAGATACGCAGTATTTT. It yields the protein CASSLRGLPTDTQYF.